This TCR beta chain was retrieved from a study of blood T cell repertoires in COVID-19 (dated by TCRdb to the early 2020s). Some background on the complete study: Collaborator samples came from the United States, Italy and Spain and covered acute and convalescent phases of COVID-19. HLA class I and class II types, where available, came from metadata supplied by the sample provider rather than from assay-based typing. The dataset comprised deeply sampled blood TCRbeta repertoires from subjects exposed to, actively infected with, or recovered from COVID-19. A de-identified subject ID, COVID-19 status, age in years and sex were almost always included in the sample metadata. A freely available public database, intended as a resource for researchers studying the immune response to SARS-CoV-2, is where the repertoires were released. Samples were obtained from the ongoing ImmuneRACE study (first 160 participants) and from about 1,300 subjects provided by 6 global collaborators. The material from the prospective study consisted of cDNA or gDNA derived from T cells, B-cell-depleted T cells, or PBMCs. Summary of the overall study and its limitations: The amount of clinical and demographic metadata varied by source and participant and was provided uncurated.

Turning to this clone: What antigen it recognizes has not been identified. Within one base of it there is no much larger clone, and no base qualities were kept. This sample includes further DNA sequences coding for the same CDR3.

TCRbeta CDR3 regions were amplified from genomic DNA by means of the immunoSEQ Assay, a bias-controlled multiplex PCR. Processing in the source paper ran as follows. Nucleated cell counts per sample were estimated from amplification of reference gene primers within the assay. To quantify the absolute abundance of each unique TCRbeta CDR3 rearrangement, sequence reads were collapsed and filtered. For each sample, productive Simpson clonality was calculated as the square root of Simpson's diversity index over productive rearrangements. TCRdb retrieved this table from immuneACCESS and kept in-frame rearrangements only. Not all clones are present; in checked studies, unresolved V genes account for under half, and no reason is known for the remainder. The V and J calls and clone size are taken from that table; D and trimming were inferred from the DNA. Within this sample are roughly 200,000 clones, with around 84% of them counted one time only. 15% to 20% of the sample is taken by the ten largest.

V sheds 2 bases and J sheds 4 bases, leaving 10 bases between their ends. The germline V gene provides CDR1 SGDLS and CDR2 YYNGEE. The CDR3 spans 14 residues, from the cysteine through the phenylalanine. CDR3 DNA is the only sequence kept; it has 42 bases, read in frame from the first base. Whole blood was collected in K2EDTA tubes by collaborating institutions according to the institutions' own protocols. For TCRbeta analysis, collaborators shipped samples as frozen whole blood, isolated PBMCs, or DNA extracted from either of those sample types. The sample was peripheral blood. Here the chain combines TRBV9 and TRBJ1-5; TRBD1 could be the D gene, as 5 bases match. This clonotype was obtained from a woman of 80 years or more with active or convalescent COVID-19. CDR3 reads: CASSVGGGNQPQHF. The DNA reads TGTGCCAGCAGCGTTGGGGGAGGAAATCAGCCCCAGCATTTT.